This TCR beta chain emerged from a study of shared clonotypes between healthy human individuals. Study details: CD4 naive and memory got three plates each, CD8 naive two, CD8 memory one. Findings and limits, study-wide: Rarefaction indicated that sorted-subset sequencing remained incomplete although depth was large. About 5% of naive CD4 clonotypes were shared across several donors.

A word on this clone: Its matching antigen is unknown.

Germline V gene lookup returns CDR1 SGDLS and CDR2 YYNGEE. This CDR3 comprises 15 residues. With 3 bases clipped from V and 6 bases from J, the junction kept 6 bases outside the gene matches. Terminally differentiated effector memory CD45RA+ cells were excluded from the naive CD8 cells, which were CD45RO-negative and positively selected for CCR7. Donors included only healthy HIV-negative adults lacking recent acute infections or vaccinations. The method was immunoSEQ multiplex PCR; TCRdb's version includes in-frame clones alone and lacks a portion of them. The sample yields over 2 million clones, approximately 95% seen once.

The specimen was naive CD8+ T cells sorted from blood. This receptor was identified in a man between 18 and 29 years old in good health. V usage is TRBV9 and J usage is TRBJ2-7; 13 bases map to TRBD2. In nucleotides, the CDR3 is TGTGCCAGCAGCGGTGGGACTAGCGGGGACCGCGAGCAGTACTTC. This encodes CASSGGTSGDREQYF.